The source of this T cell receptor (beta chain) is a study of OX40 agonist ivuxolimab in advanced cancers. Sequencing used immunoSEQ multiplex PCR; TCRdb keeps in-frame clones, though not all of them. The data contain roughly 24,000 clones, 88% of them singletons. The CDR3 covers 13 residues. V was trimmed by 2 bases and J by 4 bases, leaving 8 bases between them. CDR1 and CDR2 (germline): MNHNS, SASEGT. This clonotype originated in an adult with an advanced solid tumor such as melanoma, head and neck, liver or kidney cancer. The genes are TRBV6-1 and TRBJ1-1; TRBD1 is a possible D gene (5 bases). The input for sequencing was CD4+ or CD8+ T cells sorted from blood, taken in a trial of the OX40 agonist ivuxolimab. The CDR3 sequence: CASSETQGTEAFF. The CDR3 coding sequence is TGTGCCAGCAGTGAAACGCAGGGCACTGAAGCTTTCTTT.